Listed below are T cell receptor beta chains from one sample, sequenced in a study of blood T cells in healthy people across ages. TCRdb passed the 5' RACE reads through MiXCR, listing each CDR3 protein once. Of 1.8 million or so distinct CDR3 sequences in the sample, roughly two fifths were seen once. The specimen was blood. The source is a human donor in good health. The conserved cysteine and the conserved F or W are not part of the CDR3 here.

V gene: TRBV7-2; J gene: TRBJ2-1; CDR3 protein: ASSSRPGQDNNEQF
V gene: TRBV20-1; J gene: TRBJ1-2; CDR3 protein: SARTASNYGYT
V gene: TRBV7-3; J gene: TRBJ2-2; CDR3 protein: ASSPLINTGELF
V gene: TRBV20-1; J gene: TRBJ1-6; CDR3 protein: SARPTGFSYNSPLH
V gene: TRBV20-1; J gene: TRBJ2-6; CDR3 protein: SAVSGANVLT
V gene: TRBV19; J gene: TRBJ1-5; CDR3 protein: ASSGTGNSNQPQH
V gene: TRBV7-6; J gene: TRBJ1-5; CDR3 protein: ASSLNPTGEDDNQPRH
V gene: TRBV11-2; J gene: TRBJ2-3; CDR3 protein: ASSFGSGDTDTQY
V gene: TRBV7-9; J gene: TRBJ2-5; CDR3 protein: ASSPGQRRQETRY
V gene: TRBV2; J gene: TRBJ2-7; CDR3 protein: ASSEGGDQCDEQY
V gene: TRBV6-5; J gene: TRBJ2-7; CDR3 protein: ASSYSIEDRAYPYSYEQY
V gene: TRBV6-2/TRBV6-3; J gene: TRBJ2-4; CDR3 protein: ASRVDADRENIRY
V gene: TRBV7-6; J gene: TRBJ1-2; CDR3 protein: ASSLAGQGTNSPYGYT
V gene: TRBV6-2/TRBV6-3; J gene: TRBJ2-1; CDR3 protein: ASTWDENNEQF
V gene: TRBV5-1; J gene: TRBJ2-5; CDR3 protein: ASSLGTAQETQY
V gene: TRBV9; J gene: TRBJ2-3; CDR3 protein: ASSVERTQLGVDTQY
V gene: TRBV4-3; J gene: TRBJ2-1; CDR3 protein: ASSHGASWSYNEQF
V gene: TRBV29-1; J gene: TRBJ1-1; CDR3 protein: SGRQPMNTEAF
V gene: TRBV28; J gene: TRBJ1-2; CDR3 protein: ASNGRGDFGYGYT
V gene: TRBV12-3/TRBV12-4; J gene: TRBJ1-1; CDR3 protein: ASSLTGVNTEAF
V gene: TRBV28; J gene: TRBJ1-2; CDR3 protein: ASSLRQISNYGYT
V gene: TRBV5-5; J gene: TRBJ1-4; CDR3 protein: ASSPLPTTNEKLF
V gene: TRBV5-1; J gene: TRBJ1-2; CDR3 protein: ASSLATVSYGYT
V gene: TRBV19; J gene: TRBJ2-5; CDR3 protein: ASSMDSQGRETQY
V gene: TRBV6-5; J gene: TRBJ2-7; CDR3 protein: ASTYGRGAQYEQY
V gene: TRBV13; J gene: TRBJ2-3; CDR3 protein: ASSSARDRGLDTQY
V gene: TRBV9; J gene: TRBJ1-2; CDR3 protein: ASSVELGNYGYT
V gene: TRBV7-2; J gene: TRBJ1-1; CDR3 protein: ASSPRIDTEAF
V gene: TRBV9; J gene: TRBJ1-2; CDR3 protein: ASSPQAHSYGYT
V gene: TRBV24-1; J gene: TRBJ2-7; CDR3 protein: ATSIEVYSYDEQY
V gene: TRBV27; J gene: TRBJ1-5; CDR3 protein: ASSAGGTNQPQH
V gene: TRBV2; J gene: TRBJ2-3; CDR3 protein: ASSEDQRGTDTRY
V gene: TRBV12-3/TRBV12-4; J gene: TRBJ1-1; CDR3 protein: ASSSSFHTPNTEAF
V gene: TRBV7-9; J gene: TRBJ2-1; CDR3 protein: ASSLARGEQF
V gene: TRBV7-7; J gene: TRBJ2-5; CDR3 protein: ASSLGGQGEETQY
V gene: TRBV10-3; J gene: TRBJ2-3; CDR3 protein: AAARGHPTDTQY
V gene: TRBV20-1; J gene: TRBJ2-3; CDR3 protein: SAQDPLSSTDTQY
V gene: TRBV20-1; J gene: TRBJ1-2; CDR3 protein: SAHLGANYGYT